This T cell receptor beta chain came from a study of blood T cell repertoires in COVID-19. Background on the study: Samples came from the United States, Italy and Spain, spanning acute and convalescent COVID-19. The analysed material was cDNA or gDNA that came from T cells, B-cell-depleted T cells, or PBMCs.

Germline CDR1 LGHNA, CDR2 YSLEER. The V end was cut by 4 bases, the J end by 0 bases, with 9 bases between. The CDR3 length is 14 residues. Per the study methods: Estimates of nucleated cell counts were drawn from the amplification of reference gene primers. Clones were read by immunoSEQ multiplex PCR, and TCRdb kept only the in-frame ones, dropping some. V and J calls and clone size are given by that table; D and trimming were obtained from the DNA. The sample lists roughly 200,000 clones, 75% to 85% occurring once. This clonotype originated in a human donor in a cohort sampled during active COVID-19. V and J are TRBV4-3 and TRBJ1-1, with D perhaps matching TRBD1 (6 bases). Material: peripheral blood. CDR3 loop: CASSLQGLNTEAFF. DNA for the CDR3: TGCGCCAGCAGCCTACAGGGCCTGAACACTGAAGCTTTCTTT.